A selection of T cell receptor beta chains follows, all from one sample in a study of radiotherapy plus CTLA-4 blockade in lung cancer. The assay was immunoSEQ multiplex PCR, and TCRdb's table has in-frame clones only and misses some. Of around 110,000 clones listed, more than 75% are singletons. This material consisted of peripheral blood, taken from a patient treated with radiotherapy plus ipilimumab. The receptors derive from a human donor with non-small cell lung cancer that progressed on radiotherapy plus ipilimumab. Some clones in this sample may be carry-over from other donors' samples. CDR3s include the opening cysteine and the closing phenylalanine or tryptophan. The order of the fields is clone size, J gene, V gene, D gene, CDR3 length, CDR3 DNA, CDR3 protein. The D gene is left open where the match is weak. For some rows the clone size is stated as once, few or many, or as a class when expanded; others skip it.

>.|TRBJ1-5|TRBV28|.|14
TGTGCCAGCAGCACAACAGGGTGGGATCAGCCCCAGCATTTT
CASSTTGWDQPQHF
>.|TRBJ1-2|TRBV6-6|TRBD1|14
TGTGCCAGCAGTCGACAGGGGACTAACTATGGCTACACCTTC
CASSRQGTNYGYTF
>.|TRBJ1-2|TRBV2|.|13
TGTGCCAGCAGCCGGACAGCTAACTATGGCTACACCTTC
CASSRTANYGYTF
>.|TRBJ1-5|TRBV19|.|13
TGTGCCAGTAGTATTAACTACAGCGGGGGCCAGCATTTT
CASSINYSGGQHF
>few|TRBJ2-5|TRBV7-2|.|12
TGTGCCAGCAGTTCCCTCAAAGAGACCCAGTACTTC
CASSSLKETQYF
>.|TRBJ1-2|TRBV15|.|14
TGTGCCACCAGCAGTACACTACTCAACTATGGCTACACCTTC
CATSSTLLNYGYTF
>.|TRBJ1-1|TRBV14|.|15
TGTGCCAGCAGCCAAGTGATGGAACCCCGGGTTGAAGCTTTCTTT
CASSQVMEPRVEAFF
>.|TRBJ1-6|TRBV5-8|TRBD1|17
TGTGCCAGCAGCCCGGGACAGACTAGCTCCTATAATTCACCCCTCCACTTT
CASSPGQTSSYNSPLHF
>.|TRBJ2-3|TRBV7-6|.|15
TGTGCCAGCCGGGGGGCAGGGCTCTTATCAGATACGCAGTATTTT
CASRGAGLLSDTQYF
>once|TRBJ1-3|TRBV11-2|.|15
TGTGCCAGCAGCTTTAACAGGGCATCGGGAAACACCATATATTTT
CASSFNRASGNTIYF
>few|TRBJ1-5|TRBV6-4|.|13
TGTGCCAGCAGCCCATATGGCAATCAGCCCCAGCATTTT
CASSPYGNQPQHF
>once|TRBJ2-7|TRBV5-6|.|12
TGTGCCAGCAGCTTGTGGGCAGGGGGGCTAATCTTC
CASSLWAGGLIF
>.|TRBJ2-2|TRBV7-3|.|14
TGTGCCAGCAGCTACAGGGCCGGCACCGGGGAGCTGTTTTTT
CASSYRAGTGELFF
>.|TRBJ2-5|TRBV5-1|.|13
TGCGCCAGCAGCTTAAGCACCCAAGAGACCCAGTACTTC
CASSLSTQETQYF
>.|TRBJ2-7|TRBV5-4|.|15
TGTGCCAGCAGCTTGGGACAGGATCTACGAGCATTGTGGTACTTC
CASSLGQDLRALWYF
>once|TRBJ1-4|TRBV5-5|TRBD1|14
TGTGCCAGCACCTTTACAGGGGATAATGAAAAACTGTTTTTT
CASTFTGDNEKLFF
>.|TRBJ2-1|TRBV12-5|.|17
TGTGCTAGTGGTTTCCTCCCGGACGGAGAACTCTCCAATGAGCAGTTCTTC
CASGFLPDGELSNEQFF
>.|TRBJ2-6|TRBV5-3|.|18
TGTGCCAGAAGCCACCGTCGACGATTGCCCTCTGGGGCCAACGTCCTGACTTTC
CARSHRRRLPSGANVLTF
>.|TRBJ2-2|TRBV25-1|TRBD2|17
TGTGCCAGCAGTGAAGTTCCCCCACGGGGGGTAATCGGGGAGCTGTTTTTT
CASSEVPPRGVIGELFF
>.|TRBJ1-2|TRBV2|TRBD1|13
TGTGCCAGCAGTGAGACAGGGGGCTTTGGCTACACCTTC
CASSETGGFGYTF
>.|TRBJ1-6|TRBV29-1|.|14
TGCAGCGTCTCACTGGGGCAGGCGAATTCACCCCTCCACTTT
CSVSLGQANSPLHF
>.|TRBJ1-5|TRBV7-2|.|14
TGTGCCAGCAGCTTAGGGGGGACTGGTCAGCCCCAGCATTTT
CASSLGGTGQPQHF
>.|TRBJ2-5|TRBV18|.|11
TGTGCCAGCTCCCCCGAGGAGACCCAGTACTTC
CASSPEETQYF
>.|TRBJ2-5|TRBV4-2|.|15
TGTGCCAGCAGCCAAGACCCCCCTTCCCAGGAGACCCAGTACTTC
CASSQDPPSQETQYF
>.|TRBJ2-7|TRBV5-6|TRBD1|13
TGTGCCAGCAGCTTTGGGACAGACTACGAGCAGTACTTC
CASSFGTDYEQYF
>.|TRBJ2-5|TRBV29-1|.|12
TGCAGCTCTAACAAGGACCAAGAGACCCAGTACTTC
CSSNKDQETQYF
>.|TRBJ2-7|TRBV6-5|TRBD1|15
TGTGCCAGTATCTTAGCAGGGGGTGAGTATGGCGAGCAGTACTTC
CASILAGGEYGEQYF
>.|TRBJ1-2|TRBV7-2|.|14
TGTGCCAGCAGCTTAGGGGTACAGAACTATGGCTACACCTTC
CASSLGVQNYGYTF
>.|TRBJ1-5|TRBV19|.|14
TGTGCCAGTAGGGGACTTACGCTCAATCAGCCCCAGCATTTT
CASRGLTLNQPQHF
>.|TRBJ1-1|TRBV7-6|TRBD1|14
TGTGCCAGCAGCGTGGACAGGAGTCGTACTGAAGCTTTCTTT
CASSVDRSRTEAFF
>.|TRBJ1-2|TRBV11-1|.|15
TGTGCCAGCAGCTTAAGGACAGCGAGTAACTATGGCTACACCTTC
CASSLRTASNYGYTF
>.|TRBJ2-2|TRBV4-3|TRBD2|17
TGCGCCAGCAGCCGGGTTTTAGCGGGTCCGAACACCGGGGAGCTGTTTTTT
CASSRVLAGPNTGELFF
>.|TRBJ2-3|TRBV7-3|.|14
TGTGCCAGCAGCTTAAGCGGGACCCAAGATACGCAGTATTTT
CASSLSGTQDTQYF
>.|TRBJ1-2|TRBV7-2|TRBD1|14
TGTGCCAGCAGCCCCGGGGGACAGCCCTATGGCTACACCTTC
CASSPGGQPYGYTF
>.|TRBJ1-2|TRBV4-2|.|16
TGTGCCAGCAGCCAAGATATCATCCCCGCAGGCTATGGCTACACCTTC
CASSQDIIPAGYGYTF